This passage covers 15 T cell receptor beta chains from one sample sequenced in a study of blood T cell repertoires in COVID-19. Data came from immunoSEQ multiplex PCR; TCRdb stores just in-frame clones and leaves some out. The table has under 250,000 clones, about 93% seen once. The specimen sequenced was peripheral blood. The origin of the receptors is a man aged 55 to 70 with COVID-19, enrolled during active disease.

The CDR3 coding sequence is TGTGCCAGCAGTGAAGTGCTGGGGGAGGGGGGGGAAAAACTGTTTTTT. Residues: CASSEVLGEGGEKLFF. The chain joins TRBV6-1 to TRBJ1-4, with a possible D match to TRBD1 (6 bases). The germline V gene encodes CDR1 MNHNS and CDR2 SASEGT. The CDR3 contains 16 residues. The V and J ends lost 1 base and 8 bases respectively, with 17 bases between them.

The rearrangement links TRBV5-1 to TRBJ2-1; 9 bases are a match to TRBD2. The germline V gene encodes CDR1 SGHRS and CDR2 YFSETQ. The ends lost 4 bases at V and 8 bases at J; junction bases unmatched: 10. The CDR3 is made up of 15 amino acids. DNA for the CDR3: TGCGCCAGCAGCCTGACTAGCGGCGGCTCGCATGAGCAGTTCTTC. Amino acid sequence: CASSLTSGGSHEQFF.

The rearrangement joins TRBV21-1 to TRBJ2-6; the D call TRBD1 from the table was never checked on the DNA. TRBV21-1 represents a pseudogene. CDR3 length equals 13 residues. The CDR3 is CASSPAGANVLTF. The CDR3 nucleotides are TGTGCCAGCAGTCCAGCTGGGGCCAACGTCCTGACTTTC.

The gene calls are TRBV2 and TRBJ2-7; maybe TRBD2 (6 bases). V was trimmed by 3 bases and J by 4 bases, leaving 22 bases between them. Looked up from germline, CDR1 is SNHLY and CDR2 is FYNNEI. The CDR3 consists of 17 residues. Here the CDR3 reads CASSDLWVANGGYEQYF. CDR3 DNA: TGTGCCAGCAGTGACCTTTGGGTGGCAAACGGGGGTTACGAGCAGTACTTC.

The V call is TRBV21-1, the J call TRBJ2-1; TRBD2, as called in the table, went unchecked against the DNA. TRBV21-1 is a pseudogene. CDR3 length equals 16 residues. CDR3: CASSIQLAPLEYEQFF. The CDR3 DNA follows: TGTGCCAGCAGCATTCAACTAGCGCCCTTGGAGTATGAGCAGTTCTTC.

This chain joins TRBV11-1 and TRBJ1-2; 10 nucleotides align to TRBD1. This CDR3 is 14 amino acids long. Germline CDR1 and CDR2: SGHAT and FQDESV (reference sequence). The V gene end was trimmed by 5 bases and the J gene end by 4 bases; junction bases not matched to a gene: 4. CDR3 in DNA: TGTGCCAGCAGCCAGGGACAGGGGCTCTATGGCTACACCTTC. This gives the protein CASSQGQGLYGYTF.

V usage is TRBV29-1 and J usage is TRBJ1-1; D is possibly TRBD1 (5 bases). The ends were cut back, 6 bases at V and 0 bases at J, with 11 bases in the middle. This CDR3 is 13 amino acids long. CDR1 and CDR2 from the germline V gene are SQVTM and ANQGSEA. The CDR3: CSVRGGVNTEAFF. Here the CDR3 DNA reads TGCAGCGTCCGAGGAGGGGTGAACACTGAAGCTTTCTTT.

The rearrangement joins TRBV19 to TRBJ2-1; 12 bases agree with TRBD2. Germline V lookup: CDR1 LNHDA, CDR2 SQIVND (reference sequence). Trimming at V came to 4 bases and at J to 6 bases, leaving 10 bases not matched to a gene. The CDR3 sequence is 17 residues long. CDR3 residues: CASSTPRLAGEVNEQFF. The CDR3 region has the DNA TGTGCCAGTAGTACACCAAGACTAGCGGGAGAAGTCAATGAGCAGTTCTTC.

This clone was picked up one time. The gene calls are TRBV7-3 and TRBJ1-5; TRBD1 agrees at 8 bases. Trimming at V came to 5 bases and at J to 3 bases, leaving 3 bases not matched to a gene. From germline, CDR1 is SGHTA and CDR2 FQGTGA. The CDR3 length is 14 residues. The DNA for the CDR3 is TGTGCCAGCAGCGGGGGACAGGTCAATCAGCCCCAGCATTTT. Its translation is CASSGGQVNQPQHF.

The V and J genes are TRBV27 and TRBJ1-5, with TRBD1 as a possible D gene (5 bases). Germline V CDR1 and CDR2: MNHEY, SMNVEV (reference sequence). This CDR3 region has 14 residues. V lost 5 bases, J lost 6 bases, and 14 bases lay in between. Written as DNA, the CDR3 is TGTGCCAGCAGTCCCCTTGGGACTGCTCAGCCCCAGCATTTT. Protein sequence: CASSPLGTAQPQHF.

The CDR3 sequence: CASSAGQGGDEQYF. The CDR3 DNA reads as TGTGCCAGCTCAGCGGGACAGGGAGGCGACGAGCAGTACTTC. The genes are TRBV18 and TRBJ2-7, with 9 bases identical to TRBD1. This CDR3 comprises 14 residues. CDR1 is KGHSH, CDR2 LQKENI, per germline. V gave up 5 bases and J gave up 5 bases; unmatched junction bases: 7.

The chain links TRBV5-1 to TRBJ2-7; TRBD1 matches 7 bases. Per germline, CDR1 SGHRS and CDR2 YFSETQ. This CDR3 comprises 14 residues. V lost 4 bases, J lost 0 bases, and 4 bases stayed unmatched. CDR3 amino acids: CASSTQGSSYEQYF. The CDR3 DNA reads TGCGCCAGCAGCACACAGGGGAGCTCCTACGAGCAGTACTTC.

The CDR3 DNA sequence: TGTGCCAGTAGAACAGGGGCCCTTTTACCAGACGGGGAGCTGTTTTTT. Protein product: CASRTGALLPDGELFF. The V and J genes are TRBV19 and TRBJ2-2, with TRBD1 matching over 7 bases. Germline CDR1 reads LNHDA; CDR2 reads SQIVND (reference sequence). CDR3 size: 16 residues. The V gene end was trimmed by 6 bases and the J gene end by 7 bases; junction bases not matched to a gene: 14.

This chain connects TRBV7-9 to TRBJ2-1, with TRBD2 matching over 10 bases. V trimming: 2 bases; J trimming: 9 bases; junction bases outside the gene matches: 7. The CDR3 is 15 amino acids. Germline assignment: CDR1 SEHNR and CDR2 FQNEAQ (reference sequence). DNA for the CDR3: TGTGCCAGCAGCTTAATGATAGCGGGGGGTGGTGAGCAGTTCTTC. It codes for CASSLMIAGGGEQFF.

This rearrangement joins TRBV6-2 or TRBV6-3 to TRBJ1-6, with TRBD1 matching 8 bases. CDR1 is MNHEY and CDR2 is SVGEGT in the germline V gene. CDR3 length: 18 residues. V was pared by 1 base and J by 0 bases, with 5 bases of the junction left unmatched. The DNA of the CDR3 is TGTGCCAGCAGTTACTTCAGGACAGGGAGCTCCTATAATTCACCCCTCCACTTT. This codes for CASSYFRTGSSYNSPLHF.